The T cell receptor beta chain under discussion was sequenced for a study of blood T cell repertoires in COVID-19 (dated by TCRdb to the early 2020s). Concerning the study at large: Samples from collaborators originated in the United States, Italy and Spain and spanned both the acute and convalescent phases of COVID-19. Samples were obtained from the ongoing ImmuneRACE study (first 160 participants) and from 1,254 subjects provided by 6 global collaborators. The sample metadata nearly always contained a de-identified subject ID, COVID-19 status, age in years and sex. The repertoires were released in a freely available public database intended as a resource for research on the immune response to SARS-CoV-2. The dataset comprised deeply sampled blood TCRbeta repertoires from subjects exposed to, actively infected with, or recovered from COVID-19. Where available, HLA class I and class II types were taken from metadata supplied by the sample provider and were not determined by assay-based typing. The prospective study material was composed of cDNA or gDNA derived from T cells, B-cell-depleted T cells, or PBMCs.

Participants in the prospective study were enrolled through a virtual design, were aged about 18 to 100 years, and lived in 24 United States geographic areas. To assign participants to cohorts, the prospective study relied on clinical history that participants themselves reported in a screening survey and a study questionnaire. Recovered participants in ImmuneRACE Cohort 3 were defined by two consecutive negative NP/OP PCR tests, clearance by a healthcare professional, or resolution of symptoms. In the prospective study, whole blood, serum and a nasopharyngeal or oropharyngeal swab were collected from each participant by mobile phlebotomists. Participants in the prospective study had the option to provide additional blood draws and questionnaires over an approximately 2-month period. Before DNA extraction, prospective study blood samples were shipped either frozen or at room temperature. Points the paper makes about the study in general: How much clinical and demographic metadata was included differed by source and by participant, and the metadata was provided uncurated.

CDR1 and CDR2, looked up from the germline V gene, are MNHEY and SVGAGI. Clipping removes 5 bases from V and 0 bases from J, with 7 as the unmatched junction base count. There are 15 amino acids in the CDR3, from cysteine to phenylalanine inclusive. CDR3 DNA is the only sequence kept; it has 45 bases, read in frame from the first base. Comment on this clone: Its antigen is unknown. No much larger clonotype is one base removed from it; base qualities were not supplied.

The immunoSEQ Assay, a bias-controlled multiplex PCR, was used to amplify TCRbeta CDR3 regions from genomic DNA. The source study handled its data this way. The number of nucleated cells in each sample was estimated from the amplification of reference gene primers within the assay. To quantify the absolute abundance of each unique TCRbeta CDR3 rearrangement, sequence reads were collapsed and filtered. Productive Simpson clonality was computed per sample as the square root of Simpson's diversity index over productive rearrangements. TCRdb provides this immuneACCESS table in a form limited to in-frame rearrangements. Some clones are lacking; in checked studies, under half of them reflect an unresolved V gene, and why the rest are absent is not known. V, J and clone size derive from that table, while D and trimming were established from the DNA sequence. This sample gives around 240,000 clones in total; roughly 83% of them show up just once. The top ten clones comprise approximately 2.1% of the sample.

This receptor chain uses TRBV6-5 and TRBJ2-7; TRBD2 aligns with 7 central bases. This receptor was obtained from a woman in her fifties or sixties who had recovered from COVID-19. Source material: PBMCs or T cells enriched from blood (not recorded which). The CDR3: CASSPRGDTSYEQYF. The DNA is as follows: TGTGCCAGCAGTCCACGGGGGGATACCTCCTACGAGCAGTACTTC.